The rows below give T cell receptor beta chains drawn from one sample of a study of control samples from healthy donors and cancer patients. Sequencing was performed with immunoSEQ multiplex PCR; in TCRdb, only in-frame clones are kept and a portion is missing. The top ten hold approximately 8.8% of the sample, which has tens of thousands of clones, 75% to 90% seen once. The source material was PBMCs. Receptors originate from a woman aged 45-65 years with colorectal cancer. Both conserved end residues are part of each CDR3. D genes are given only for firm matches. Size tells how often a clone was seen (once, few, many) or the class of an expanded clone, and some rows leave it out.

V gene	D gene	clone size	J gene	CDR3 protein	CDR3 DNA
TRBV27	TRBD1	.	TRBJ1-1	CASKPGQGATNTEAFF	TGTGCCAGCAAACCGGGACAGGGGGCGACGAACACTGAAGCTTTCTTT
TRBV6-5	.	.	TRBJ2-3	CASSKDPVATDTQYF	TGTGCCAGCAGCAAAGACCCGGTAGCGACAGATACGCAGTATTTT
TRBV6-5	.	.	TRBJ1-6	CASLRPEGGNSPLHF	TGTGCCAGCCTTAGGCCTGAGGGCGGTAATTCACCCCTCCACTTT
TRBV6-2/TRBV6-3	TRBD1	.	TRBJ1-4	CASSRQGGDEKLFF	TGTGCCAGCAGTCGACAGGGCGGAGATGAAAAACTGTTTTTT
TRBV10-1	.	once	TRBJ1-5	CASSGGAGQPQHF	TGCGCCAGCAGTGGGGGCGCGGGTCAGCCCCAGCATTTT
TRBV9	.	.	TRBJ1-2	CASSVKGRGYTF	TGTGCCAGCAGCGTTAAGGGGCGCGGCTACACCTTC
TRBV5-5	.	.	TRBJ2-1	CASSRRQQVFYNEQFF	TGTGCCAGCAGCAGACGACAGCAAGTTTTCTACAATGAGCAGTTCTTC
TRBV30	.	.	TRBJ1-2	CAWSLQGHYGYTF	TGTGCCTGGAGTCTACAGGGCCACTATGGCTACACCTTC
TRBV6-5	TRBD1	.	TRBJ1-5	CASSYQGGQPQHF	TGTGCCAGCAGTTACCAGGGGGGTCAGCCCCAGCATTTT
TRBV4-2	.	.	TRBJ2-3	CASSQGRDRAQGTQYF	TGTGCCAGCAGCCAAGGTCGGGACCGCGCCCAGGGTACGCAGTATTTT
TRBV28	.	.	TRBJ2-1	CASSPDTWGNEQFF	TGTGCCAGCAGTCCCGACACCTGGGGCAATGAGCAGTTCTTC
TRBV7-2	TRBD1	.	TRBJ1-4	CASSFMGTGDEKLFF	TGTGCCAGCAGCTTTATGGGGACAGGGGATGAAAAACTGTTTTTT
TRBV28	.	.	TRBJ1-2	CASSLVGYGYTF	TGTGCCAGCAGTTTGGTGGGGTATGGCTACACCTTC
TRBV6-5	TRBD1	.	TRBJ1-2	CASSYSGQYGYTF	TGTGCCAGCAGTTACTCGGGACAGTATGGCTACACCTTC
TRBV5-8	TRBD2	once	TRBJ2-3	CASSSGLASKGDTQYF	TGTGCCAGCAGCTCGGGACTAGCGTCCAAAGGGGATACGCAGTATTTT
TRBV2	.	.	TRBJ2-6	CASTPSTGANVLTF	TGTGCCAGCACCCCCAGTACAGGGGCCAACGTCCTGACTTTC
TRBV6-2/TRBV6-3	.	.	TRBJ2-6	CASSQNRPSGANVLTF	TGTGCCAGCAGCCAGAACCGTCCCTCTGGGGCCAACGTCCTGACTTTC
TRBV9	TRBD1	once	TRBJ1-3	CASSVSGTAGNTIYF	TGTGCCAGCAGCGTAAGCGGGACAGCTGGAAACACCATATATTTT
TRBV6-5	.	.	TRBJ2-2	CASSSKGGYGTGELFF	TGTGCCAGCAGTTCCAAGGGGGGGTACGGCACCGGGGAGCTGTTTTTT
TRBV2	.	.	TRBJ2-2	CASSLRGANTGELFF	TGTGCCAGCAGTCTAAGGGGGGCGAACACCGGGGAGCTGTTTTTT
TRBV24-1	.	.	TRBJ2-3	CATSDFPRGTDTQYF	TGTGCCACCAGTGATTTCCCCCGGGGAACAGATACGCAGTATTTT
TRBV10-2	.	.	TRBJ2-2	CASRSGANTGELFF	TGCGCCAGCCGGTCGGGGGCGAACACCGGGGAGCTGTTTTTT
TRBV11-1	.	.	TRBJ2-3	CASSLNGAGDTQYF	TGTGCCAGCAGCTTAAACGGGGCTGGAGATACGCAGTATTTT
TRBV3-1/TRBV3-2	.	.	TRBJ2-5	CASSRGSQETQYF	TGTGCCAGCAGCCGTGGGTCTCAAGAGACCCAGTACTTC
TRBV19	.	.	TRBJ2-1	CASSFRRVGAYNEQFF	TGTGCCAGTAGTTTCCGACGGGTAGGGGCCTACAATGAGCAGTTCTTC
TRBV5-1	.	.	TRBJ2-5	CASSQRSDNQETQYF	TGCGCCAGCAGCCAAAGATCGGACAACCAAGAGACCCAGTACTTC
TRBV6-1	.	.	TRBJ1-1	CASSVSQGVGDTEAFF	TGTGCCAGCAGTGTATCACAGGGAGTCGGGGACACTGAAGCTTTCTTT
TRBV2	.	.	TRBJ1-2	CANRVRGYGYTF	TGTGCCAACAGGGTTAGGGGCTATGGCTACACCTTC
TRBV25-1	.	.	TRBJ1-2	CASSESGPYLYGYTF	TGTGCCAGCAGTGAATCAGGGCCTTACCTCTATGGCTACACCTTC
TRBV11-1	.	.	TRBJ1-1	CASTQMMNTEAFF	TGTGCCAGCACCCAAATGATGAACACTGAAGCTTTCTTT
TRBV18	TRBD1	.	TRBJ1-1	CASSPQRDRPEAFF	TGTGCCAGCTCACCACAACGGGACAGGCCTGAAGCTTTCTTT
TRBV12-1	.	.	TRBJ2-5	CASSAGTTKETQYF	TGTGCCAGCAGCGCTGGGACTACGAAAGAGACCCAGTACTTC
TRBV14	.	.	TRBJ2-1	CASSRLGSQAGNEQFF	TGTGCCAGCAGCCGACTGGGTAGCCAGGCGGGGAATGAGCAGTTCTTC
TRBV7-2	.	.	TRBJ2-5	CASSFQGRGETQYF	TGTGCCAGCAGCTTTCAGGGGCGGGGAGAGACCCAGTACTTC
TRBV19	.	.	TRBJ1-5	CASTRTVFNQPQHF	TGTGCCAGCACACGGACGGTTTTCAATCAGCCCCAGCATTTT
TRBV7-2	TRBD2	.	TRBJ2-3	CASSLALAGGPTQYF	TGTGCCAGCAGCTTAGCTCTAGCGGGGGGGCCAACGCAGTATTTT
TRBV7-2	.	.	TRBJ2-1	CASKRLSSYNEQFF	TGTGCCAGCAAGAGGCTGAGCTCCTACAATGAGCAGTTCTTC
TRBV27	TRBD2	.	TRBJ2-1	CASSGLAGRDEQFF	TGTGCCAGCAGTGGACTAGCGGGGAGAGATGAGCAGTTCTTC
TRBV5-1	TRBD1	.	TRBJ2-2	CASQGALGTGELFF	TGCGCCAGCCAGGGGGCGCTCGGCACCGGGGAGCTGTTTTTT
TRBV7-2	TRBD1	.	TRBJ2-1	CASSPGQGARIEQFF	TGTGCCAGCAGCCCGGGACAGGGGGCGCGAATTGAGCAGTTCTTC
TRBV5-1	.	.	TRBJ1-3	CASSTGSGVDTIYF	TGCGCCAGCAGCACTGGGTCGGGGGTGGACACCATATATTTT
TRBV5-1	TRBD2	.	TRBJ2-5	CASTPRGGLQETQYF	TGCGCCAGCACCCCTCGCGGGGGGTTACAAGAGACCCAGTACTTC
TRBV12-3/TRBV12-4	.	.	TRBJ2-5	CASSLEETQYF	TGTGCCAGCAGCCTAGAAGAGACCCAGTACTTC
TRBV27	TRBD1	.	TRBJ1-5	CASSRDSRGNQPQHF	TGTGCCAGCAGTAGGGACAGCCGGGGCAATCAGCCCCAGCATTTT
TRBV5-5	TRBD1	once	TRBJ2-5	CASSPGTVQETQYF	TGTGCCAGCAGCCCTGGGACAGTCCAAGAGACCCAGTACTTC
TRBV18	TRBD1	.	TRBJ1-6	CASSPESGQGFSPLHF	TGTGCCAGCTCACCGGAATCGGGACAGGGTTTTTCACCCCTCCACTTT
TRBV5-1	.	.	TRBJ2-3	CASSLGQEPSTDTQYF	TGCGCCAGCAGCTTGGGACAGGAACCTAGCACAGATACGCAGTATTTT
TRBV7-2	.	.	TRBJ1-5	CASSLAGGAGNQPQHF	TGTGCCAGCAGCTTAGCGGGGGGGGCAGGCAATCAGCCCCAGCATTTT